This paragraph covers one T cell receptor (beta chain) sequence. The source of the sample is a study of blood T cell repertoires in COVID-19. Study summary: The origin of the acute and convalescent COVID-19 samples was the United States, Italy and Spain. T cells, B-cell-depleted T cells, or PBMCs supplied cDNA or gDNA.

Per the germline V gene, CDR1 is SGHNT and CDR2 is YENEEA. Trimming at V came to 4 bases and at J to 8 bases, leaving 8 bases not matched to a gene. This CDR3 comprises 17 residues. Assay: immunoSEQ multiplex PCR; the TCRdb copy retains only in-frame clones and omits some. The sample records more than 95,000 clones, roughly 90% being singletons. The TCR sequence derives from a human donor in a cohort sampled during active COVID-19. The rearrangement uses TRBV11-3 and TRBJ2-1; 16 bases align to TRBD2. Sequences were obtained from peripheral blood. CDR3 nucleotides: TGTGCCAGCAGCTCCGCCGGGACTAGCGGGGGGGCAGATGAGCAGTTCTTC. Translating gives CASSSAGTSGGADEQFF.